This T cell receptor (beta chain) was documented in a study of blood T cell repertoires in COVID-19. Study at large: Sample material is recorded as cDNA or gDNA derived from T cells, B-cell-depleted T cells, or PBMCs.

In its sample, this clone was seen a few times. Germline CDR1 is LNHDA and CDR2 is SQIVND (reference sequence). The CDR3 spans 17 residues. The germline V and J ends were trimmed by 7 bases and 6 bases, with 27 bases remaining between them. The repertoire was sequenced with immunoSEQ multiplex PCR; TCRdb's copy has only in-frame clones and lacks some. Seen here are about 270,000 clones, just over 85% observed once, and the top ten hold 15% to 17%. Study members were between about 18 and 100 years old and lived in approximately 25 US regions. Recovery meant two consecutive negative NP/OP PCR tests, professional clearance, or resolved symptoms.

This chain joins TRBV19 and TRBJ1-2; the D gene is possibly TRBD1 (5 bases). The material sequenced was PBMCs or T cells enriched from blood (not recorded which). The sequence derives from a man younger than 35 who had recovered from COVID-19. The CDR3 sequence: CASTMGTRQGYPHGYTF. CDR3 bases: TGTGCCAGTACCATGGGTACCCGGCAGGGCTACCCCCATGGCTACACCTTC.